A selection of T cell receptor beta chains follows, all from one sample in a study of T cell responses to AZD1222 COVID-19 vaccine. Repertoires were generated with immunoSEQ multiplex PCR, while TCRdb's copy carries only in-frame clones and drops some. Here the sample spans some 140,000 clones, about 91% being singletons. The sample consisted of peripheral blood, taken 28 days after the second AZD1222 dose. The receptors here all came from an adult who received the AZD1222 COVID-19 vaccine. The CDR3 runs from the conserved cysteine through the conserved F or W. D genes are given only for firm matches. Clone size is not always given. Where it is, it says once, few, many or a class for expanded clones.

clone size	J gene	V gene	D gene	CDR3 protein	CDR3 DNA
-	TRBJ2-2	TRBV11-2	-	CASSSGRNTGELFF	TGTGCCAGCAGCTCGGGACGGAACACCGGGGAGCTGTTTTTT
-	TRBJ1-1	TRBV12-3/TRBV12-4	-	CASSKGVATEAFF	TGTGCCAGCAGTAAGGGGGTTGCCACTGAAGCTTTCTTT
-	TRBJ1-6	TRBV12-3/TRBV12-4	-	CASSQGKGSPLHF	TGTGCCAGCAGTCAGGGGAAGGGTTCACCCCTCCACTTT
once	TRBJ2-5	TRBV23-1	-	CASSQSVGTPGETQYF	TGCGCCAGCAGTCAATCGGTTGGGACCCCAGGGGAGACCCAGTACTTC
once	TRBJ1-2	TRBV27	TRBD1	CASSLTGHYGYTF	TGTGCCAGCAGTTTGACAGGGCACTATGGCTACACCTTC
-	TRBJ2-1	TRBV19	-	CASSRSVVNEQFF	TGTGCCAGTAGCAGATCGGTGGTCAATGAGCAGTTCTTC
-	TRBJ2-5	TRBV5-8	TRBD1	CASSFGQGRGETQYF	TGTGCCAGCAGCTTTGGACAGGGAAGAGGGGAGACCCAGTACTTC
-	TRBJ1-1	TRBV19	-	CASSIRRDTEAFF	TGTGCCAGTAGTATACGAAGGGATACTGAAGCTTTCTTT
-	TRBJ1-6	TRBV11-3	TRBD1	CASSLGQGLNSPLHF	TGTGCCAGCAGCTTGGGACAGGGACTAAATTCACCCCTCCACTTT
-	TRBJ2-7	TRBV19	-	CASSPRGVSEQYF	TGTGCCAGTAGTCCTCGCGGGGTCTCCGAGCAGTACTTC
-	TRBJ1-5	TRBV7-3	TRBD1	CASSLSGTGASNQPQHF	TGTGCCAGCAGCCTCAGCGGGACAGGGGCGAGCAATCAGCCCCAGCATTTT
-	TRBJ1-2	TRBV27	-	CASRGTTYGYTF	TGTGCCAGCAGGGGGACCACCTATGGCTACACCTTC
-	TRBJ1-1	TRBV28	-	CASSSWSEAFF	TGTGCCAGCAGTTCGTGGTCTGAAGCTTTCTTT
-	TRBJ1-4	TRBV7-9	-	CASSSDGGLNEKLFF	TGTGCCAGCAGCTCCGACGGAGGACTTAATGAAAAACTGTTTTTT
once	TRBJ2-3	TRBV7-9	-	CASSLSTDTQYF	TGTGCCAGCAGCCTCAGTACAGATACGCAGTATTTT
once	TRBJ2-2	TRBV7-8	TRBD2	CASRLAGANTGELFF	TGTGCCAGCAGATTAGCGGGGGCGAACACCGGGGAGCTGTTTTTT
-	TRBJ2-5	TRBV7-3	TRBD1	CASSLVGGQYQETQYF	TGTGCCAGCAGCTTAGTAGGGGGCCAGTACCAAGAGACCCAGTACTTC
-	TRBJ1-2	TRBV25-1	-	CASSEWNYGYTF	TGTGCCAGCAGTGAATGGAACTATGGCTACACCTTC
-	TRBJ1-2	TRBV30	-	CAWTWDANYGYTF	TGTGCCTGGACTTGGGATGCTAACTATGGCTACACCTTC
-	TRBJ2-2	TRBV18	-	CASSPQTGELFF	TGTGCCAGCTCACCCCAGACCGGGGAGCTGTTTTTT
-	TRBJ2-3	TRBV4-2	TRBD1	CASSQEGQSTDTQYF	TGTGCCAGCAGCCAAGAGGGACAGAGCACAGATACGCAGTATTTT
-	TRBJ1-1	TRBV7-9	-	CASSPGTDSMNTEAFF	TGTGCCAGCAGCCCCGGGACGGACTCCATGAACACTGAAGCTTTCTTT
few	TRBJ1-4	TRBV4-1	-	CASSRLNLGTNEKLFF	TGCGCCAGCAGCCGCCTCAATCTCGGGACTAATGAAAAACTGTTTTTT
-	TRBJ1-1	TRBV19	TRBD1	CASSYRGGDTEAFF	TGTGCCAGTAGTTACAGGGGGGGGGACACTGAAGCTTTCTTT
-	TRBJ1-2	TRBV11-2	-	CASSPGSALGGYTF	TGTGCCAGCAGCCCTGGGTCTGCCTTGGGCGGCTACACCTTC
once	TRBJ2-7	TRBV12-3/TRBV12-4	-	CASSPRWGKQYF	TGTGCCAGCAGCCCCCGGTGGGGGAAGCAGTACTTC